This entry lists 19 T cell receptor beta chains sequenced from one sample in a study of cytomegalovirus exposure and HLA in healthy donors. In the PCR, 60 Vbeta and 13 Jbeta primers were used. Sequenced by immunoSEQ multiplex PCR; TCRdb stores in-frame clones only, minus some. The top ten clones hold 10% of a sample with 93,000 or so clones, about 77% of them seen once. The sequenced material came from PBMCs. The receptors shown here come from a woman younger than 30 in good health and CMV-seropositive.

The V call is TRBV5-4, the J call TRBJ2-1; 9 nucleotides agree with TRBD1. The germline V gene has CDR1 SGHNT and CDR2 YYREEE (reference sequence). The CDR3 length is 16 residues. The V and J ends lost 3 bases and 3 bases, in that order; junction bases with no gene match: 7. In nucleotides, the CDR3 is TGTGCCAGCAGCTCAGCCGGACAGGGGAGCTACAATGAGCAGTTCTTC. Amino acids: CASSSAGQGSYNEQFF.

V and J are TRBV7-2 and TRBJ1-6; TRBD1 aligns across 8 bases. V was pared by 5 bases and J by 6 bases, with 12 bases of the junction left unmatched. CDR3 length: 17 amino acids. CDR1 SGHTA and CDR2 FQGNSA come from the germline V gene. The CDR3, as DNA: TGTGCCAGCAGCCCGGACAGGGTTGGCATTGGTAATTCACCCCTCCACTTT. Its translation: CASSPDRVGIGNSPLHF. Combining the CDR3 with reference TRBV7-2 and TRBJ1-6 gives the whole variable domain GAGVSQSPSNKVTEKGKDVELRCDPISGHTALYWYRQSLGQGLEFLIYFQGNSAPDKSGLPSDRFSAERTGGSVSTLTIQRTQQEDSAVYLCASSPDRVGIGNSPLHFGNGTRLTVT.

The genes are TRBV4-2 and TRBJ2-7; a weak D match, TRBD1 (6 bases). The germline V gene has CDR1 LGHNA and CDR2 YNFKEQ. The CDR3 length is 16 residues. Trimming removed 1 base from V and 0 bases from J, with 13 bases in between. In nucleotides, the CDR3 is TGTGCCAGCAGCCAAGCCAACAGGGCGATCTCCTACGAGCAGTACTTC. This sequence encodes CASSQANRAISYEQYF.

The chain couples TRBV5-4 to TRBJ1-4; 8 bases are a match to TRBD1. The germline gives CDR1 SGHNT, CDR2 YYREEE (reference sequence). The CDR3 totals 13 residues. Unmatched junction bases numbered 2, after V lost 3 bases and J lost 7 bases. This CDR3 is CASSSDRVEKLFF. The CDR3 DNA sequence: TGTGCCAGCAGCTCGGACAGGGTTGAAAAACTGTTTTTT. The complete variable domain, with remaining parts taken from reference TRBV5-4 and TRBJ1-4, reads ETGVTQSPTHLIKTRGQQVTLRCSSQSGHNTVSWYQQALGQGPQFIFQYYREEENGRGNFPPRFSGLQFPNYSSELNVNALELDDSALYLCASSSDRVEKLFFGSGTQLSVL.

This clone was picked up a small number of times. Here the CDR3 DNA reads TGTGCCAGCAGCTTAGGACGGACAGGGAGGGTTGAAGCTTTCTTT. Amino acid sequence: CASSLGRTGRVEAFF. V is TRBV11-2 and J is TRBJ1-1, with 8 bases lining up with TRBD1. CDR1 SGHAT and CDR2 FQNNGV come from the germline V gene. With V trimmed by 1 base and J by 7 bases, 8 bases remained unmatched. The CDR3 extends over 15 amino acids.

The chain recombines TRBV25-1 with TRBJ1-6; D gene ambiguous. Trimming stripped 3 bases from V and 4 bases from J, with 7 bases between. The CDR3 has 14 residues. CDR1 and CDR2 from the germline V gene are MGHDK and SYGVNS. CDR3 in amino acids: CASSDSGYNSPLHF. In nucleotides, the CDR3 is TGTGCCAGCAGTGATTCGGGGTATAATTCACCCCTCCACTTT.

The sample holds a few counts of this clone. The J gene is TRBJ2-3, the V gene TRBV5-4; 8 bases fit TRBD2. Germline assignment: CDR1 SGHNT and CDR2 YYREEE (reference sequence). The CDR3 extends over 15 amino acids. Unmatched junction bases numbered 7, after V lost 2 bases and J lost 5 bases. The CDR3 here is CASSFPGGSRDTQYF. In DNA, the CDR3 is TGTGCCAGCAGCTTCCCGGGGGGGAGTAGAGATACGCAGTATTTT.

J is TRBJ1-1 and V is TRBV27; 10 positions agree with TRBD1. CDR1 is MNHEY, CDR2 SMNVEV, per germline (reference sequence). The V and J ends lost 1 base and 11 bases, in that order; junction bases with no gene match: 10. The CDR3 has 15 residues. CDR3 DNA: TGTGCCAGCAGTTTATGGGCGGACAGGGGGAGGAGGGCTTTCTTT. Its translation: CASSLWADRGRRAFF.

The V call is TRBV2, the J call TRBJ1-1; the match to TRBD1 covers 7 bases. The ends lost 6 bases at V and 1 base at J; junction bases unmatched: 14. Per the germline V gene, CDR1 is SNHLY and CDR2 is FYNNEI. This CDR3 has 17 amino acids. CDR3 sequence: CASRPRSLQGRNTEAFF. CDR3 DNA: TGTGCCAGCAGGCCACGATCCTTACAGGGGAGGAACACTGAAGCTTTCTTT.

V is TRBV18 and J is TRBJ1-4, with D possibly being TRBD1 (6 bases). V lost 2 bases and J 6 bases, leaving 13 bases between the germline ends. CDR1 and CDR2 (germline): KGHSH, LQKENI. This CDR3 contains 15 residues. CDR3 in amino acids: CASSPEDRSDEKLFF. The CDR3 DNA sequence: TGTGCCAGCTCACCAGAGGACAGATCGGATGAAAAACTGTTTTTT.

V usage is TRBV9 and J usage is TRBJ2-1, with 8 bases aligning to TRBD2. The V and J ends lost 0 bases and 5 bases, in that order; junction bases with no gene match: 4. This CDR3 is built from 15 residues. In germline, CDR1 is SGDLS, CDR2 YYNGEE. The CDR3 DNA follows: TGTGCCAGCAGCGTAGAGGGACTAGTGGACAATGAGCAGTTCTTC. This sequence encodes CASSVEGLVDNEQFF. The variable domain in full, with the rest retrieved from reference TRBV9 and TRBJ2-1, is DSGVTQTPKHLITATGQRVTLRCSPRSGDLSVYWYQQSLDQGLQFLIQYYNGEERAKGNILERFSAQQFPDLHSELNLSSLELGDSALYFCASSVEGLVDNEQFFGPGTRLTVL.

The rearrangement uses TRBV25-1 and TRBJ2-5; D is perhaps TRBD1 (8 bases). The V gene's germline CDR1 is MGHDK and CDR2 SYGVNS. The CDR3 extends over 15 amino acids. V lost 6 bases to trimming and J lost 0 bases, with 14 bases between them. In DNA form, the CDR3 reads TGTGCCAGCAGCACAGGGGGGGCTTACCAAGAGACCCAGTACTTC. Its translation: CASSTGGAYQETQYF.

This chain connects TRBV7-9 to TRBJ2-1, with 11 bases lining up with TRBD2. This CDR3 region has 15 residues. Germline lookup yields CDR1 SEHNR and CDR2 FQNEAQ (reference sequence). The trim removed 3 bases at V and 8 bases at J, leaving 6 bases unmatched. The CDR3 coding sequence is TGTGCCAGCAGCTTTAGCGGGAGGGAAGGGGATGAGCAGTTCTTC. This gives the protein CASSFSGREGDEQFF.

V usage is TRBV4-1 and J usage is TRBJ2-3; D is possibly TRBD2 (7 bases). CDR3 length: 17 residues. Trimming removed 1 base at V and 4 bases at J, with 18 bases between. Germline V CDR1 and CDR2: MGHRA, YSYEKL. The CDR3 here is CASSQGQGGASADTQYF. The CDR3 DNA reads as TGCGCCAGCAGCCAAGGGCAAGGGGGGGCCTCGGCAGATACGCAGTATTTT.

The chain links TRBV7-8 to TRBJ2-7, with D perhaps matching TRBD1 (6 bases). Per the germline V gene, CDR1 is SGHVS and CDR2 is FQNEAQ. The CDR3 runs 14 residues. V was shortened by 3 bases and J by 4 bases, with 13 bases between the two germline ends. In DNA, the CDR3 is TGTGCCAGCAGCTTCACCCCTAGGGGGTACGAGCAGTACTTC. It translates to CASSFTPRGYEQYF.

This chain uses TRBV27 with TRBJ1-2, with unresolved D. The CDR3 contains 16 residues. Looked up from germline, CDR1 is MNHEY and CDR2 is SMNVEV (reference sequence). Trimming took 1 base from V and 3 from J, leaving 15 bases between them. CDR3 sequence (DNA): TGTGCCAGCAGTTTATATCGGGGTTCTGGAGACTATGGCTACACCTTC. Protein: CASSLYRGSGDYGYTF.

The CDR3 loop is CASSPKGGQGDTQYF. DNA of the CDR3: TGTGCCAGCAGTCCTAAGGGGGGGCAGGGAGATACGCAGTATTTT. The gene calls are TRBV5-4 and TRBJ2-3, with D perhaps matching TRBD2 (7 bases). Germline V gene lookup returns CDR1 SGHNT and CDR2 YYREEE (reference sequence). The CDR3 is 15 amino acids. The ends were cut back, 5 bases at V and 5 bases at J, with 18 bases in the middle.

Here the CDR3 DNA reads TGTGCCAGCAGGGGGGGTGAAGCTTTCTTT. It translates to CASRGGEAFF. V gene TRBV7-9 combines with J gene TRBJ1-1; D might be TRBD1 (5 bases). In germline, CDR1 is SEHNR, CDR2 FQNEAQ (reference sequence). CDR3 length equals 10 residues. The V and J ends lost 6 bases and 7 bases respectively, with 6 bases between them.

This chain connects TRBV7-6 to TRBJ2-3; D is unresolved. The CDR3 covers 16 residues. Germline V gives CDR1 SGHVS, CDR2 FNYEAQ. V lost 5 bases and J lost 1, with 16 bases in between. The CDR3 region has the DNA TGTGCCAGCAGCCCCAGACTGCACTTAGGCACAGATACGCAGTATTTT. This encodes CASSPRLHLGTDTQYF.